The source of this TCR beta chain is a study of shared clonotypes between healthy human individuals. Turning to the study itself: Three plates were used per donor for CD4 naive, three for CD4 memory, two for CD8 naive and one for CD8 memory.

Donors comprised healthy HIV-negative adults lacking recent acute infections or vaccinations. Splitting the CD4+ cells yielded a CD45RA+ naive subset and a CD45RA-negative memory subset. About this clone: This sample includes further DNA sequences coding for the same CDR3.

The study ran the assay at deep level. Assay: immunoSEQ multiplex PCR; the TCRdb copy retains only in-frame clones and omits some. Counted here are a few million clones, just over 90% occurring once; the ten biggest clones make up about 0.39%. After removal of 6 bases from V and 4 bases from J, the junction contained 7 bases not matched to a gene. The CDR3 covers 15 residues. The germline gives CDR1 MNHEY, CDR2 SMNVEV (reference sequence). This TCR was sampled from a man between 18 and 29 years old in good health. Some clones in this sample may be carry-over from other donors' samples. Input material: naive CD4+ T cells from PBMCs. Regarding subset: CD45RA+ positively selected. The chain joins TRBV27 to TRBJ1-5; 9 bases line up with TRBD1. The CDR3 DNA sequence: TGTGCCAGCAGATCACTTGGACAGGGGAATCAGCCCCAGCATTTT. Translation gives CASRSLGQGNQPQHF.